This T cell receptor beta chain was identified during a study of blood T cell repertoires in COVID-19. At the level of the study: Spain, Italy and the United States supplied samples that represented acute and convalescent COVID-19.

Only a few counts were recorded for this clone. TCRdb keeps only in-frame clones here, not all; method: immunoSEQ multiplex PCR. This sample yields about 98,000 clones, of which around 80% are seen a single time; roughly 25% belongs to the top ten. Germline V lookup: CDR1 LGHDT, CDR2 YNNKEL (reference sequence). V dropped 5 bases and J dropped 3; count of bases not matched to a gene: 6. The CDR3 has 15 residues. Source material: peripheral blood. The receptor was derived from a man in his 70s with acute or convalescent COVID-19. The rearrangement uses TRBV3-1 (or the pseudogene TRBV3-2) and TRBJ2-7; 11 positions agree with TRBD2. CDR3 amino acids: CASSERLAGFYEQYF. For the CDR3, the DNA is TGTGCCAGCAGCGAAAGACTAGCGGGATTCTACGAGCAGTACTTC.